This T cell receptor beta chain was sequenced in a study of blood T cells in healthy people across ages. General study results and limits: It was found that TCR beta diversity correlated strongly with the percentage of naive T cells.

The use of a sample-barcoded 5' primer and a J-beta primer mix characterized a second PCR of roughly 6 to 11 cycles. TCRdb passed the 5' RACE reads through MiXCR, listing each CDR3 protein once. In the table there are about 680,000 distinct CDR3 sequences, around half of which are singletons. Germline-derived CDR1 and CDR2 are DFQATT and SNEGSKA (reference sequence). The CDR3 is made up of 15 amino acids. Trimming pared 5 bases from V and 0 bases from J, leaving 14 bases between. This clonotype was seen more than once but under ten times. What it binds is not known. This sequence originates from a woman aged 60 to 75 in good health. The V gene is TRBV20-1, the J gene TRBJ2-1; D perhaps matches TRBD2 (7 bases). What was sequenced was blood. The CDR3 region has the DNA TGCAGTGCTTATGACGGGGGGCACTCCTACAATGAGCAGTTCTTC. It yields the protein CSAYDGGHSYNEQFF.